These T cell receptor beta chains were read from a single sample in a study of T cell repertoires in cytomegalovirus infection. In TCRdb, the reads were re-called with MiXCR into one record per CDR3 protein. Among some 920,000 distinct CDR3 sequences listed, approximately 31% were seen once. Their antigens remain unidentified. Here the sequenced sample was cultured CD8+ T cells from PBMCs, taken from culture after CMV antigen stimulation. These receptors all stem from a human donor in good health (CMV status not recorded). Some clones in this sample may be carry-over from other donors' samples. Both conserved end residues are part of each CDR3.

CDR3,V,J
CASSLNARGGGWTEAFF,TRBV7-6,TRBJ1-1
CASRGQGAYGYTF,TRBV28,TRBJ1-2
CASSYAGVGNTIYF,TRBV6-5,TRBJ1-3
CASSYREATNEKLFF,TRBV6-5,TRBJ1-4
CASLAGTNNEQFF,TRBV5-1,TRBJ2-1
CSVPTGAEQFF,TRBV29-1,TRBJ2-1
CASSILGPLDEQFF,TRBV19,TRBJ2-1
CASSFGPPTEDGYTF,TRBV12-3/TRBV12-4,TRBJ1-2
CASSLEGYRVETQYF,TRBV7-9,TRBJ2-5
CASQGYGYTF,TRBV19,TRBJ1-2
CASSLGGPSGYTF,TRBV27,TRBJ1-2
CASSYNERGSSYNEQFF,TRBV6-6,TRBJ2-1
CASSRWTGGSYNEQFF,TRBV4-2,TRBJ2-1
CATSRGGRETQYF,TRBV15,TRBJ2-5
CASSIEVAPNTGELFF,TRBV19,TRBJ2-2
CASSLGDRAADTQYF,TRBV9,TRBJ2-3
CASSLQWGQGENNNEQFF,TRBV7-6,TRBJ2-1
CASSWGTGPYFLDEQFF,TRBV6-2/TRBV6-3,TRBJ2-1
CASRGLAGSNEQFF,TRBV27,TRBJ2-1
CSARPDRDGVEPQHF,TRBV20-1,TRBJ1-5
CASSFRDQPQHF,TRBV28,TRBJ1-5
CASSVGDPLRDEQFF,TRBV9,TRBJ2-1
CASSPQLANYGYTF,TRBV6-1,TRBJ1-2
CASSLGGGNHNEQFF,TRBV7-2,TRBJ2-1
CASSLKGGTSGVIYNEQFF,TRBV7-3,TRBJ2-1
CASSLKASNYGYTF,TRBV7-6,TRBJ1-2
CASSGQYTDTQYF,TRBV12-3/TRBV12-4,TRBJ2-3
CASSLSDRTHYGYTF,TRBV5-5,TRBJ1-2
CASTGTGGGGYTF,TRBV7-2,TRBJ1-2
CATTGSSYNSPLHF,TRBV19,TRBJ1-6
CASSLFPLNTEAFF,TRBV5-6,TRBJ1-1
CAISRNRVDEKLFF,TRBV10-3,TRBJ1-4
CASSQAPFDYGYTF,TRBV4-1,TRBJ1-2
CASSPRDRGEKLFF,TRBV27,TRBJ1-4
CASSLTNGWGLAGALTDTQYF,TRBV5-6,TRBJ2-3
CASRLQTGSSGNTIYF,TRBV6-1,TRBJ1-3
CASSQYGTSTITDTQYF,TRBV14,TRBJ2-3
CAISESKGSFYGYTF,TRBV10-3,TRBJ1-2
CASSGRGVGQPQHF,TRBV28,TRBJ1-5
CASSQGYREEGEKLFF,TRBV4-3,TRBJ1-4
CASSSGRPGNYGYTF,TRBV12-3/TRBV12-4,TRBJ1-2
CASGFGAHHEQFF,TRBV12-5,TRBJ2-1
CASSGWTGGDEQFF,TRBV12-3/TRBV12-4,TRBJ2-1
CASSPGAFSSYNEQFF,TRBV11-3,TRBJ2-1
CASSQEYSGTHVDTEAFF,TRBV14,TRBJ1-1
CASSIASESEQFF,TRBV19,TRBJ2-1
CASTLGFGNQPQHF,TRBV2,TRBJ1-5
CASSLDSFDQPQHF,TRBV5-4,TRBJ1-5
CASSYVVWGDVYGYTF,TRBV6-5,TRBJ1-2
CAIPGGLADTQYF,TRBV5-4,TRBJ2-3
CASTEGLGTDTQYF,TRBV5-6,TRBJ2-3
CASSIHGAGGNQPQHF,TRBV19,TRBJ1-5